This TCR beta chain originates from a study of cytomegalovirus exposure and HLA in healthy donors (TCRdb year 2017). Broadly, across the study: According to an earlier analysis of 550 to 700 of the donors, roughly 180 million T cells yielded roughly 110 million unique TCR beta sequences and around 280 Gb of sequence data. Approximately 300 gigabases of sequencing data and around 90 million unique TCR sequences made up an early release that covered about 640 HLA-typed donors. Among the approximately 430 genotyped donors, approximately 81% belonged to the genetic ancestry cluster associated with self-reported Caucasian donors. The study aimed to test whether cataloging public T cell receptors could reveal signatures of past pathogen exposure. Using immunosequencing, the study profiled T cell repertoires from fewer than 700 subjects and related those repertoires to cytomegalovirus serostatus. A separate validation cohort of 100 to 150 different subjects was used in addition to the approximately 640-subject first cohort. To predict cytomegalovirus infection status, the study brought together high-throughput TCR immunosequencing, statistical association of individual TCRs with disease status, and machine learning. A later analysis re-examined previously published TCR beta repertoires from several hundred donors and added high-resolution HLA genotyping to investigate patterns of TCR occurrence. Rather than drawing on any new phenotypic data, the later analysis identified candidate immune exposures from TCR beta sequences and the way those sequences occurred across donors. In an earlier analysis of 550 to 700 of the donors, high-throughput TCR beta sequencing was used to judge whether each TCR beta V gene segment behaved as functional or pseudogenic. Donor age, sex, ethnicity and CMV serostatus were collected together with the repertoire data. In a later genetic analysis, genome-wide SNP genotypes for about three fifths of the 666 donors were used, and that subset was treated as a discovery cohort. All discovery cohort repertoires had been generated using a single sequencing platform. HLA typing included class I and class II loci at four-digit resolution. Typing coverage varied by locus: roughly 620-640 donors for A, B, C, DRB1 and DQB1; more than 500 for DQA1; about 570 for DPA1; 450 to 480 for DPB1. Five DR-DQ haplotypes were handled as single units for association and clustering, since linkage in the cohort was strong. Among 398 genotyped donors of the cohort, an average of around 240,000 unique TCR beta nucleotide sequences were sequenced per donor, roughly 18% of them non-productive.

The germline V end is reduced by 6 bases and the J end by 2 bases; junction bases left unmatched: 10. Reading the germline V gene gives CDR1 SNHLY and CDR2 FYNNEI. Reading from cysteine to phenylalanine, the CDR3 counts 16 amino acids. Of all the DNA, just the CDR3 is kept, 48 bases in frame from base 1. The library was prepared using the immunoSEQ multiplex PCR assay. A mixture of 60 forward primers for TCR Vbeta segments and 13 reverse primers for TCR Jbeta segments was used in the multiplex PCR. The CDR3 region of rearranged TCR beta genes was amplified from genomic DNA by a multiplex PCR assay. Amplified TCR beta libraries were sequenced as 87-base-pair reads on the Illumina HiSeq System. As for how the authors treated the data: A later analysis tallied approximately 87 million unique TCR beta chains across the 666 repertoires, and 10 million to 11 million of those chains were shared by two or more donors. A nearest-neighbor algorithm error-corrected the raw reads and collapsed the reads into unique sequences, merging closely related sequences to remove PCR and sequencing errors. CDR3 sequences were aligned to IMGT reference sequences to assign V, D and J gene segments. For a sequence to be retained, a match of at least six nucleotides to both a V gene segment and a J gene segment was required. Rearrangements were called productive when the CDR3 lacked stop codons and stayed in frame with V and J; all others were non-productive. Following IMGT convention, CDR3 was defined as the stretch from the second conserved V-encoded cysteine to the conserved J-encoded phenylalanine. The earlier analysis of a few hundred of the donors excluded any sequence lacking an unambiguous match to a single V gene segment. An earlier analysis of several hundred of the donors classified V segments as functional when productive rearrangements were above 56.7% and as segregating when the standard deviation between donors was above 5%. A statistical classification framework was built to diagnose cytomegalovirus status from the catalog of TCR beta chain sequences. In a later analysis, TCR nucleotide sequences were compared against IMGT/GENE-DB human TR gene sequences so that V and J genes could be assigned. The TCRdist pipeline was used in a later analysis to assign CDR3 sequences and most-parsimonious VDJ recombination scenarios. A later analysis defined each TCR beta chain by its CDR3 amino acid sequence plus V-gene family, and excluded reads lacking a unique V-gene family. As a way to deal with suspected cross-contamination and a sequencing artifact, a later analysis dropped roughly 620 nucleotide sequences that were highly shared and had low generation probability. A later analysis calculated a clonal expansion index for each public chain from normalized within-repertoire ranks of inferred template counts. A later analysis computed generation probabilities with a VDJ recombination model fitted to out-of-frame rearrangements, and checked the results against IGoR. Hypergeometric tests were used in a later analysis to score TCR-TCR, TCR-HLA and TCR-CMV co-occurrence, with a repertoire-size bias correction applied to the TCR pairs. In a later analysis, false discovery rates were estimated by permuting HLA or CMV assignments 20 times. A later analysis grouped co-occurring TCRs with DBSCAN, adding TCRdist sequence similarity when clustering within HLA-allele-positive subsets. Co-occurrence clustering excluded repertoires with fewer than 30,000 or more than 120,000 public chains, plus five with anomalous nucleotide sharing. In TCRdb, the immuneACCESS table is reduced to in-frame sequences with V and J assigned. These tables do not hold every clone; where another copy was compared, an unresolved V gene accounts for under half, and the others remain unexplained. V and J calls and clone size follow that table, whereas D and trimming were derived from the DNA. In this sample the table shows 200,000 to 250,000 clones, 82% of which occur a single time. In total, the top ten clones hold 4.5% to 6% of the sample.

What the study reported, not specific to this receptor: In a later genetic analysis, a missense DCLRE1C variant was associated with V-gene and J-gene trimming of TCR beta chains, and the association was replicated in an independent cohort. Broadly in line with IMGT annotations, most TCR beta V segments showed up in productive rearrangements about 87% or about 30% of the time in an earlier analysis of around 550 of the donors. The sequencing pipeline was judged likely to have produced a cluster of highly shared sequence variants as a technical artifact. The study listed 170 or so TCR beta chains as associated with cytomegalovirus. Most TCR sequences were seen in very few donors, while some public TCRs were found in many individuals. The classifier was reported to diagnose cytomegalovirus status with high specificity and sensitivity in both the original cohort and the validation cohort. In vitro tests confirmed that three of the cytomegalovirus-associated TCR beta chains recognize cytomegalovirus antigens. HLA typing was unavailable for some donors at each locus, so association tests used only the typed subset. According to a later analysis, TCR association rates differed among HLA loci, with DRB1 alleles showing the most associated TCRs and HLA-C alleles showing the fewest. Because the 87-base-pair reads could not distinguish some IMGT-functional V segments, including TRBV6-2 and TRBV6-3, those segments were excluded. The authors suggested that the approach could potentially be generalized to other disease states and immunological phenotypes. A further reported finding was that TCR beta sequences accurately predicted the HLA-A and HLA-B alleles for most subjects in the first cohort. The cohort was sequenced for TCR beta chains only, and without alpha or paired-chain data the features that could be detected were limited. Presence/absence analyses assumed roughly uniform sequencing depth across donors, an assumption that may not hold. Compared with equally common non-associated chains, HLA-associated TCR beta chains in a later analysis were more clonally expanded and had lower generation probabilities. In a later analysis, most CMV-associated TCR beta chains were found to appear HLA-restricted, with HLA associations seemingly driven largely by CMV exposure. Because counts were too low, seventeen rarely observed V segments, including chromosome 9 orphons, were left out of the earlier analysis of 587 of the donors. Compared with the roughly 600-donor mean, donors in an Asian-associated ancestry cluster had fewer N-insertions in productive TCRs, according to a later genetic analysis. When HLA alleles, especially DR and DQ, strongly co-occurred, attributing TCR associations to individual alleles was difficult. At a false discovery rate of 0.05, a later analysis linked approximately 18,000 TCR beta sequences to specific HLA alleles. For the cohort, immune exposure information was limited to CMV serostatus. Correlated functional status among segregating V segments might be attributable to linkage disequilibrium, but an unknown experimental factor could not be ruled out. A later analysis reported that several top co-occurrence clusters appeared linked to parvovirus B19, influenza, CMV and Epstein-Barr virus.

The cohort consisted of hundreds of healthy bone marrow donors. At the time of sampling, every cohort member was nominally healthy, though immune exposures that went unrecorded were likely present. The donor tested CMV seropositive, placing the donor among the approximately 290 seropositive members of the cohort. Every donor gave a peripheral blood sample, and the peripheral blood mononuclear cells from that sample were used for TCR beta sequencing. The Qiagen DNeasy Blood Extraction Kit was used to extract genomic DNA from the blood cell samples. A word on this clone: Its antigen specificity is not known. No clone much larger than this one lies a single base away; base qualities are absent.

Rearrangement joined TRBV2 to TRBJ1-1, with TRBD1 identical over 9 junction bases. What was sequenced was PBMCs. The TCR comes from a woman in her forties in good health and CMV-seropositive. The nucleotides are TGTGCCAGCAGAAACGAACAGGGGGCGGTAAACACTGAAGCTTTCTTT. Its protein reads: CASRNEQGAVNTEAFF. Beyond the CDR3, the reference TRBV2 and TRBJ1-1 genes provide the residues; the full variable domain reads: EPEVTQTPSHQVTQMGQEVILRCVPISNHLYFYWYRQILGQKVEFLVSFYNNEISEKSEIFDDQFSVERPDGSNFTLKIRSTKLEDSAMYFCASRNEQGAVNTEAFFGQGTRLTVV.